This T cell receptor (beta chain) was sequenced for a study of CD8 T cells in Susac syndrome. Study findings and constraints: The study recognized that the number of individuals in its TCR sequencing and HLA analysis was relatively small.

The authors reverse transcribed roughly 0.5 to 1 ug RNA with random hexamers. The TCR beta CDR3 was amplified by immunoSEQ multiplex PCR across 54 Vbeta, 13 Jbeta. Each CDR3 protein gets one entry after TCRdb re-called the immunoSEQ multiplex PCR reads with MiXCR. This sample has 100,000 to 150,000 distinct CDR3 sequences, with around 95% found just once. This clonotype was observed a single time. Its antigen remains unknown. The germline CDR1 and CDR2 sequences are SGHTA and FQGNSA. This CDR3 spans 13 amino acids. Trimming took 5 bases from V and 7 from J; bases not matched to a gene: 4. TCR beta from blood CD8+ and CD4+ T cells was sequenced. Purification of the CD8+ and CD4+ T cells relied on negative isolation, and TEMRA cells underwent FACS enrichment.

This chain uses TRBV7-2 with TRBJ2-7; the match to TRBD2 covers 11 bases. The sequenced sample was CD4+ T cells from PBMCs. The receptor comes from a human donor in good health. CDR3 in amino acids: CASSPSGRQEQYF. The CDR3, as DNA: TGTGCCAGCAGCCCTAGCGGGAGGCAAGAGCAGTACTTC.